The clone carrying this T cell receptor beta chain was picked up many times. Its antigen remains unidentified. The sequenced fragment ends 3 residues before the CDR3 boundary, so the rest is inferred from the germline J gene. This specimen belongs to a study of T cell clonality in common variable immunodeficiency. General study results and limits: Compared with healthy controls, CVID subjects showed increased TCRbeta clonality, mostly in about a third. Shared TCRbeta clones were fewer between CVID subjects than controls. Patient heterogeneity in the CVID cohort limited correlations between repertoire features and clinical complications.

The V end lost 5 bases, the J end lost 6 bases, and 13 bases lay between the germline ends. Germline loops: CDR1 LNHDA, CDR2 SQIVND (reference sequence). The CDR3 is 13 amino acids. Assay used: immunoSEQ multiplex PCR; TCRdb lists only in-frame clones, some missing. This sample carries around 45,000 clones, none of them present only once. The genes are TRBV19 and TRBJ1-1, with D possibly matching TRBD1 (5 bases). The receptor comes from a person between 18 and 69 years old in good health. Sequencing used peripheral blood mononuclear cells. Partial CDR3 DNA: TGTGCCAGTAGTCCAAGGGGTTTGGCTGAA. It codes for CASSPRGLAE. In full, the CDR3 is CASSPRGLAEAFF.